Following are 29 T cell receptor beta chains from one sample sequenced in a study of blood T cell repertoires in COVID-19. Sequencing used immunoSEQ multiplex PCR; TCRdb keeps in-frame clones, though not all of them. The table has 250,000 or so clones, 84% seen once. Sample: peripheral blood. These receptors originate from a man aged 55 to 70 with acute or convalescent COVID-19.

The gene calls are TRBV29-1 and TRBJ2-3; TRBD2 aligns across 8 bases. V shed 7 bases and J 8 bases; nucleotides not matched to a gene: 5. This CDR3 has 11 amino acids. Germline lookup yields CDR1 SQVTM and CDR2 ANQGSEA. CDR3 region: CSGLARGTQYF. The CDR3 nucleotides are TGCAGCGGACTAGCGCGAGGTACGCAGTATTTT.

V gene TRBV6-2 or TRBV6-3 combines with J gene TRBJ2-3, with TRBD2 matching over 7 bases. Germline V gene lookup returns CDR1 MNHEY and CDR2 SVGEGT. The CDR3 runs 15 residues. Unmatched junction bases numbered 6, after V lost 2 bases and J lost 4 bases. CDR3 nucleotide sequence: TGTGCCAGCAGTTACAGGGCGGGAGAGGCAGATACGCAGTATTTT. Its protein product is CASSYRAGEADTQYF.

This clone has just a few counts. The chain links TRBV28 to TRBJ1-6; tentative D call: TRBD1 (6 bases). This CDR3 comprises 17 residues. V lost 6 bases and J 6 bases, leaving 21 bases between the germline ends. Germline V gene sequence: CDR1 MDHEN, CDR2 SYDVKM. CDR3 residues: CASRRGTRRGFNSPLHF. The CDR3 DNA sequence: TGTGCCAGCAGGCGGGGGACAAGGAGGGGGTTTAATTCACCCCTCCACTTT.

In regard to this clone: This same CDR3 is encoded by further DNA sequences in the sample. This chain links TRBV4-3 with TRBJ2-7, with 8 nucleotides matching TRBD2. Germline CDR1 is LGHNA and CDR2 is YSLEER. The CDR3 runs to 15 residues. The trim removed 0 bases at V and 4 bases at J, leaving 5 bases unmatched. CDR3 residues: CASSQDTGGPYEQYF. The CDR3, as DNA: TGCGCCAGCAGCCAAGATACGGGAGGGCCTTACGAGCAGTACTTC.

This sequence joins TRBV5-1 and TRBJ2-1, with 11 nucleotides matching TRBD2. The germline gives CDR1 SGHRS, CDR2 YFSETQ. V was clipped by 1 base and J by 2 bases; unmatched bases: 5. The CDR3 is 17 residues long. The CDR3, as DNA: TGCGCCAGCAGCTTGAGGGGGACTAGCGGCCCCTACAATGAGCAGTTCTTC. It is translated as CASSLRGTSGPYNEQFF. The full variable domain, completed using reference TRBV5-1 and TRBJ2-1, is KAGVTQTPRYLIKTRGQQVTLSCSPISGHRSVSWYQQTPGQGLQFLFEYFSETQRNKGNFPGRFSGRQFSNSRSEMNVSTLELGDSALYLCASSLRGTSGPYNEQFFGPGTRLTVL.

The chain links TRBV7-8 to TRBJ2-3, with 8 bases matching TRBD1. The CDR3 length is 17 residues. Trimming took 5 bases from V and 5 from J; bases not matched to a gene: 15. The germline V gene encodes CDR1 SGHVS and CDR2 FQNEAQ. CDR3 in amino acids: CASSPGGDRHWVDTQYF. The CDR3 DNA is TGTGCCAGCAGCCCGGGCGGGGACAGGCACTGGGTAGATACGCAGTATTTT.

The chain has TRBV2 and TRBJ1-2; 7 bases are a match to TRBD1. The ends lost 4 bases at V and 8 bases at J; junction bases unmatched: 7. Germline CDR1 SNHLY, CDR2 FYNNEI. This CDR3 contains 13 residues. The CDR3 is CASSGQGLGGYTF. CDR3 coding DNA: TGTGCCAGCAGTGGACAGGGTCTAGGAGGCTACACCTTC.

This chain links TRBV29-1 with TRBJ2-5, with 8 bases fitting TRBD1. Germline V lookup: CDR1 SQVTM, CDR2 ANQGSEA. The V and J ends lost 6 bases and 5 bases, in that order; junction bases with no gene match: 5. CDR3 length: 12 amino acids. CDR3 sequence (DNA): TGCAGCGTGATACAGGGGGTGGAGACCCAGTACTTC. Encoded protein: CSVIQGVETQYF.

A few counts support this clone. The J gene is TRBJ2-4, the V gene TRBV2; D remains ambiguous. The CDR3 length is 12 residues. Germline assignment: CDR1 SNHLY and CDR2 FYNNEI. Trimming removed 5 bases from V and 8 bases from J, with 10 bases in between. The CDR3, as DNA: TGTGCCAGCAGTAGTGGAGTCGACATTCAGTACTTC. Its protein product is CASSSGVDIQYF.

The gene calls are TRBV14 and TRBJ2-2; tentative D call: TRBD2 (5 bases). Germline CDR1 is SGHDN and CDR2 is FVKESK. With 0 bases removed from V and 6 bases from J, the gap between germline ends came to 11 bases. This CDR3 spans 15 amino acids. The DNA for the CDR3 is TGTGCCAGCAGCCAAGAAGGACTCGCCGCCGGGGAGCTGTTTTTT. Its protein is CASSQEGLAAGELFF. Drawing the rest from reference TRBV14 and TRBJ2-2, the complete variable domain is EAGVTQFPSHSVIEKGQTVTLRCDPISGHDNLYWYRRVMGKEIKFLLHFVKESKQDESGMPNNRFLAERTGGTYSTLKVQPAELEDSGVYFCASSQEGLAAGELFFGEGSRLTVL.

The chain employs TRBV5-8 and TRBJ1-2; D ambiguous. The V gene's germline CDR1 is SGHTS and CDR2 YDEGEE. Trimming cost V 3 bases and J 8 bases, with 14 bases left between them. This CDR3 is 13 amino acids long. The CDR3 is CASSSMATGGYTF. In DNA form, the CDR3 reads TGTGCCAGCAGCTCGATGGCTACGGGGGGCTACACCTTC.

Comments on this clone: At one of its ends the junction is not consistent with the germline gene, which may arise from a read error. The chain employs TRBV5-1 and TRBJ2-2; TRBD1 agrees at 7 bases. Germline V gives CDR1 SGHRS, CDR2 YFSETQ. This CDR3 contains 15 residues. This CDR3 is CASRLGQTNTGELFF. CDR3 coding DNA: TGCGCCAGCAGATTGGGACAGACGAACACCGGGGAGCTGTTTTTT.

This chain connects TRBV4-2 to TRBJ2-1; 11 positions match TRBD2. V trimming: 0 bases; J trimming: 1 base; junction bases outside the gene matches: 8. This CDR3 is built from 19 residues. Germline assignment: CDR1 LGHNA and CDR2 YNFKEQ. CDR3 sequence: CASSQDPTSGAPSYNEQFF. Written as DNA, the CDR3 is TGTGCCAGCAGCCAAGATCCGACTAGCGGGGCCCCGTCCTACAATGAGCAGTTCTTC.

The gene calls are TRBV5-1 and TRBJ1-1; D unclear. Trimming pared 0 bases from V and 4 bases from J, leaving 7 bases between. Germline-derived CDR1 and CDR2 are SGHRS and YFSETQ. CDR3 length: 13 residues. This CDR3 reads CASSLELSTEAFF. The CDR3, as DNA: TGCGCCAGCAGCTTGGAACTGAGCACTGAAGCTTTCTTT.

DNA of the CDR3: TGTGCTAGTGGCCCCGACAGCTACGAGCAGTACTTC. It encodes CASGPDSYEQYF. The rearrangement joins TRBV12-5 to TRBJ2-7, with a possible D match to TRBD1 (5 bases). The germline V and J ends were trimmed by 6 bases and 3 bases, with 9 bases remaining between them. Germline V gene lookup returns CDR1 LGHNT and CDR2 FRNRAP. This CDR3 region has 12 residues.

The CDR3, as DNA: TGTGCCAGCAGCTTGGGGCCTGAGTTTAGAGGCGCCGGGGAGCTGTTTTTT. It specifies CASSLGPEFRGAGELFF. This chain links TRBV11-2 with TRBJ2-2; D might be TRBD1 (5 bases). Germline V CDR1 and CDR2: SGHAT, FQNNGV. The CDR3 is made up of 17 amino acids. V was pared by 3 bases and J by 6 bases, with 20 bases between.

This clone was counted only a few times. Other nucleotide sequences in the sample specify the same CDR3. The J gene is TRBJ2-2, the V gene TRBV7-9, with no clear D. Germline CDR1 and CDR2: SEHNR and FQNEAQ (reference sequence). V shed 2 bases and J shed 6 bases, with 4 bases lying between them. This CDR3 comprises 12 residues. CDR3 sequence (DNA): TGTGCCAGCAGCTTAAGCGCCGGGGAGCTGTTTTTT. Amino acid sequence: CASSLSAGELFF.

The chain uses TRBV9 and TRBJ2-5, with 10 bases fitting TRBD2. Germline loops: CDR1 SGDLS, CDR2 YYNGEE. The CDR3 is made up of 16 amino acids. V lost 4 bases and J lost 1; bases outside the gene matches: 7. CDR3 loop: CASSPRIAGGQETQYF. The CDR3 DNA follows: TGTGCCAGCAGCCCCCGGATAGCGGGAGGCCAAGAGACCCAGTACTTC.

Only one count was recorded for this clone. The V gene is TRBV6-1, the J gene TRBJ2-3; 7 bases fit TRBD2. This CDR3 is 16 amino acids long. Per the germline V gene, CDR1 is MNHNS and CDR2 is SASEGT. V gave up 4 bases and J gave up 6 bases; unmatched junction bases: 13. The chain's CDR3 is CASSVRGREGGDTQYF. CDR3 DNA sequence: TGTGCCAGCAGTGTAAGAGGGAGGGAAGGTGGCGATACGCAGTATTTT.

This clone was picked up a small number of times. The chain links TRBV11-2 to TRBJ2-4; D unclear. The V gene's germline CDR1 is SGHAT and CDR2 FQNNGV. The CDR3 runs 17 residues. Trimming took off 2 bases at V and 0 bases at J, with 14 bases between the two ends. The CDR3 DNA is TGTGCCAGCAGCTTACATGGCCGCCCTGTAGCCAAAAACATTCAGTACTTC. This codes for CASSLHGRPVAKNIQYF.

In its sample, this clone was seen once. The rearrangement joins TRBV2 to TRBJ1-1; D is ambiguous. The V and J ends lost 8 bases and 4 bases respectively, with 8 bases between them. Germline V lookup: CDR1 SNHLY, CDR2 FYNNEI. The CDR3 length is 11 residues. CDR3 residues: CASQYSTEAFF. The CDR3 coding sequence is TGTGCCAGCCAGTACAGCACTGAAGCTTTCTTT.

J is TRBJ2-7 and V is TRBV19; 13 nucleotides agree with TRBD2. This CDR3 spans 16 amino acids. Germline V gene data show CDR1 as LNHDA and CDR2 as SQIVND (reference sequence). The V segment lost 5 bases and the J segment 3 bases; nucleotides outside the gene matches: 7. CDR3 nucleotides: TGTGCCAGTAGTGTTGGACTAGCGGGGGCCGTCTACGAGCAGTACTTC. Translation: CASSVGLAGAVYEQYF.

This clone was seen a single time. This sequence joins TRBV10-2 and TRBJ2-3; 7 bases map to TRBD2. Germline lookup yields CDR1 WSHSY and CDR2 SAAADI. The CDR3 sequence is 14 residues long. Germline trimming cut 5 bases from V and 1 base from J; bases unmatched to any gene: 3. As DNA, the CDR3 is TGCGCCAGCAGTCCTAGCGGACGCACAGATACGCAGTATTTT. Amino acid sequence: CASSPSGRTDTQYF.

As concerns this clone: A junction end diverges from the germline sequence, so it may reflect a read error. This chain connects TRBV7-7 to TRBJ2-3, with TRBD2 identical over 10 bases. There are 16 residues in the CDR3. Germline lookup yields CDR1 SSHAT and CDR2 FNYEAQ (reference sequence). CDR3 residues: CASSLGELAGTDTQYF. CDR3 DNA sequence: TGTGCTAGCAGCTTAGGGGAACTAGCGGGGACAGATACGCAGTATTTT.

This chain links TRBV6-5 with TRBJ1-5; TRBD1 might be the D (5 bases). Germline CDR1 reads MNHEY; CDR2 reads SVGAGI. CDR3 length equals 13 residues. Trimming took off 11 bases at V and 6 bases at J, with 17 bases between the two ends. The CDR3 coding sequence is TGTGCCGTGGGAGGGGACTGGGGTCAGCCCCAGCATTTT. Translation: CAVGGDWGQPQHF.

CDR3: CASRSGQGREKLFF. The DNA of the CDR3 is TGTGCCAGTAGGTCCGGACAGGGACGAGAAAAACTGTTTTTT. This chain uses TRBV19 with TRBJ1-4; 8 bases match TRBD1. The CDR3 covers 14 residues. Trimming cost V 6 bases and J 8 bases; bases outside gene matches: 8. Per the germline V gene, CDR1 is LNHDA and CDR2 is SQIVND (reference sequence).

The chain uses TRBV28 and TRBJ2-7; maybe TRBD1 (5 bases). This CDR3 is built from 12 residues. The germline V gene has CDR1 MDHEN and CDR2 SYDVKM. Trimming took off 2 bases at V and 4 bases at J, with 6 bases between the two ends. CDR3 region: CASSLRGYEQYF. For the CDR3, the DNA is TGTGCCAGCAGTTTAAGGGGTTACGAGCAGTACTTC.

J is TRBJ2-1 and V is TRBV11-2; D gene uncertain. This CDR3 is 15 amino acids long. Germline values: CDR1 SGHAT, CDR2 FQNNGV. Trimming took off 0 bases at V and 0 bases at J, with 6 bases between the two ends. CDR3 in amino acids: CASSLDTISYNEQFF. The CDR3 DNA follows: TGTGCCAGCAGCTTAGACACAATCTCCTACAATGAGCAGTTCTTC.

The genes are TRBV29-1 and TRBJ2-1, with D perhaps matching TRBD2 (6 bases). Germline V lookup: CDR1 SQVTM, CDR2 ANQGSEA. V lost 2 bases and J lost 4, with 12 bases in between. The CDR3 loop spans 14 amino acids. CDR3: CSVELASVYNEQFF. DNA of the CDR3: TGCAGCGTTGAACTGGCTAGCGTATACAATGAGCAGTTCTTC.